This T cell receptor (beta chain) originates from a study of cytomegalovirus exposure and HLA in healthy donors. General study findings and limits: According to an earlier analysis, most TCR beta V segments yielded productive rearrangements about 87% or about 30% of the time. Cytomegalovirus association was listed for about 160 TCR beta chains. There were several of the most significant clusters that appeared linked to common viral pathogens in a later analysis. No immune exposure information besides CMV serostatus was available.

A note on this clone: The antigen remains unidentified.

V lost 5 bases and J 2 bases, leaving 19 bases between the germline ends. The germline V gene has CDR1 SGHTA and CDR2 FQGTGA. The CDR3 length is 16 residues. The PCR contained 60 Vbeta and 13 Jbeta primers. Some clones are missing from TCRdb's copy, which holds only in-frame ones; the method was immunoSEQ multiplex PCR. The table includes tens of thousands of clones, roughly 70% detected once. The sequence was collected from a woman between 45 and 65 years old in good health and CMV-seropositive. This chain uses TRBV7-3 with TRBJ2-7; D is ambiguous. Sequenced material: PBMCs. DNA of the CDR3: TGTGCCAGCAGCCCTCATCTCGGCGGAGTAACCTACGAGCAGTACTTC. Its translation is CASSPHLGGVTYEQYF.